These 25 T cell receptor beta chains originate from one sample sequenced in a study of T-cell reconstitution after alpha-beta-depleted transplantation in children. Unique molecular identifiers were incorporated during preparation of the TCRbeta library. TCRdb used MiXCR to reprocess the PCR reads, holding one entry per CDR3 protein. This table holds approximately 230,000 distinct CDR3 sequences, roughly 23% found once. This sample comprised PBMCs, obtained before TCRalphabeta/CD19-depleted stem cell transplant. These receptors were collected from a girl aged 2 to 10 with Fanconi anemia, due to receive a stem cell transplant.

This clonotype was counted between two and nine times. The chain has TRBV2 and TRBJ2-3; TRBD1 matches at 9 bases. Germline CDR1 is SNHLY and CDR2 is FYNNEI. Trimming at V came to 6 bases and at J to 1 base, leaving 8 bases not matched to a gene. This CDR3 spans 16 amino acids. The CDR3 bases are TGTGCCAGCAGCTCCCGGACAGGGGTTCGCACAGATACGCAGTATTTT. It yields the protein CASSSRTGVRTDTQYF. Combining the CDR3 with reference TRBV2 and TRBJ2-3 gives the whole variable domain EPEVTQTPSHQVTQMGQEVILRCVPISNHLYFYWYRQILGQKVEFLVSFYNNEISEKSEIFDDQFSVERPDGSNFTLKIRSTKLEDSAMYFCASSSRTGVRTDTQYFGPGTRLTVL.

This clonotype has ten or more counts. The rearrangement links TRBV12-3 or TRBV12-4 to TRBJ2-5, with TRBD1 matching over 9 bases. The trim removed 6 bases at V and 1 base at J, leaving 3 bases unmatched. The CDR3 length is 14 residues. CDR3 sequence: CASRRQGGQETQYF. CDR3 DNA: TGTGCCAGCAGGCGACAGGGGGGCCAAGAGACCCAGTACTTC.

This clonotype was observed many times. The V call is TRBV29-1, the J call TRBJ1-1, with 8 nucleotides matching TRBD1. The length of the CDR3 is 14 residues. V was pared by 4 bases and J by 1 base, with 5 bases of the junction left unmatched. Looked up from germline, CDR1 is SQVTM and CDR2 is ANQGSEA. CDR3 nucleotide sequence: TGCAGCGTTGCCCTCGGGACAGGGAACACTGAAGCTTTCTTT. This gives the protein CSVALGTGNTEAFF.

This chain joins TRBV4-2 and TRBJ1-5; 8 positions agree with TRBD1. Germline V lookup: CDR1 LGHNA, CDR2 YNFKEQ. V shed 5 bases, J shed 5 bases, and the junction held 8 bases outside the gene matches. The CDR3 runs to 15 residues. This chain's CDR3 is CASSTQGQVDQPQHF. The CDR3 bases are TGTGCCAGCAGCACCCAGGGACAGGTCGATCAGCCCCAGCATTTT.

The chain couples TRBV12-3 or TRBV12-4 to TRBJ2-7; D tentatively fits TRBD1 or TRBD2 (5 bases each). With 5 bases removed from V and 7 bases from J, the gap between germline ends came to 15 bases. The CDR3 length is 13 residues. The CDR3 region is CASSPGTPREQYF. CDR3 bases: TGTGCCAGCAGTCCAGGGACCCCTAGGGAGCAGTACTTC.

This clonotype was recorded at least ten times. The chain links TRBV27 to TRBJ2-5, with 14 bases that match TRBD2. Germline V gene lookup returns CDR1 MNHEY and CDR2 SMNVEV (reference sequence). The CDR3 is 19 residues long. With V trimmed by 5 bases and J by 0 bases, 11 bases remained unmatched. The CDR3 spells CASSPRTSGRREYQETQYF. The CDR3 bases are TGTGCCAGCAGTCCCAGGACTAGCGGGAGGAGAGAGTACCAAGAGACCCAGTACTTC.

The chain carries TRBV6-1 and TRBJ1-1; D may be TRBD1 (5 bases). V was trimmed by 3 bases and J by 1 base, leaving 12 bases between them. The germline V gene has CDR1 MNHNS and CDR2 SASEGT. The CDR3 runs 15 residues. CDR3 bases: TGTGCCAGCAGTGAGGGGGGGAGTTGGAACACTGAAGCTTTCTTT. Residues: CASSEGGSWNTEAFF.

The gene calls are TRBV30 and TRBJ1-5; 9 nucleotides agree with TRBD1. Losses at the gene ends were 2 bases for V and 6 bases for J; bases not matched to a gene: 8. This CDR3 has 15 residues. From germline, CDR1 is GTSNPN and CDR2 SVGIG (reference sequence). CDR3 region: CAWSTGTGLGQPQHF. CDR3 nucleotide sequence: TGTGCCTGGAGTACCGGGACAGGGCTGGGTCAGCCCCAGCATTTT.

Only one count was recorded for this clonotype. V is TRBV20-1 and J is TRBJ2-1; TRBD2 matches 11 bases. The CDR3 spans 14 residues. CDR1 is DFQATT and CDR2 is SNEGSKA in the germline V gene (reference sequence). The ends lost 2 bases at V and 10 bases at J; junction bases unmatched: 7. CDR3 nucleotide sequence: TGCAGTGCTAGACCGTGGCTAGCGGGAGGCGAGCAGTTCTTC. Its protein product is CSARPWLAGGEQFF.

The chain has TRBV21-1 and TRBJ2-7; the tabulated D call, TRBD1, remains unverified against the DNA. TRBV21-1 is termed a pseudogene. The CDR3 covers 16 residues. This CDR3 is CASSKMGDISSYEQYF. CDR3 DNA: TGTGCCAGCAGCAAAATGGGGGACATATCCTCCTACGAGCAGTACTTC.

In this sample, this clonotype turned up a few times. The chain recombines TRBV20-1 with TRBJ2-3; D remains unclear. Germline loops: CDR1 DFQATT, CDR2 SNEGSKA (reference sequence). The CDR3 sequence is 12 residues long. V lost 4 bases and J lost 4, with 9 bases in between. The CDR3 protein is CSANLVSDTQYF. For the CDR3, the DNA is TGCAGTGCTAACCTGGTCTCAGATACGCAGTATTTT.

This clonotype was counted a few times. The rearrangement joins TRBV29-1 to TRBJ2-2; 12 bases map to TRBD2. Germline CDR1 and CDR2: SQVTM and ANQGSEA. This CDR3 region has 15 residues. J was trimmed by 4 bases and V by 6 bases; bases with no gene match: 6. This CDR3 reads CSVIGLAGSTGELFF. In DNA, the CDR3 is TGCAGCGTAATAGGACTAGCGGGGTCCACCGGGGAGCTGTTTTTT.

This CDR3 is CASSQENQETQYF. The CDR3 nucleotides read TGTGCCAGCAGCCAGGAGAACCAAGAGACCCAGTACTTC. V usage is TRBV3-1 and J usage is TRBJ2-5; D is ambiguous. This CDR3 spans 13 amino acids. Germline V CDR1 and CDR2: LGHDT, YNNKEL (reference sequence). Between the trimmed V and J ends, which lost 3 bases and 0 bases, there was a span of 5 bases.

This clonotype was detected ten times or more. The V call is TRBV12-3 or TRBV12-4, the J call TRBJ2-7; 7 nucleotides match TRBD2. J lost 3 bases, V lost 5 bases, and 4 bases had no gene match. The CDR3 loop spans 13 amino acids. The CDR3 is CASSPQRGYEQYF. In nucleotides, the CDR3 is TGTGCCAGCAGTCCTCAGCGGGGCTACGAGCAGTACTTC.

This clonotype came up a few times. This chain joins TRBV11-2 and TRBJ2-7, with D uncertain. This CDR3 contains 12 residues. V lost 1 base and J 6 bases, leaving 7 bases between the germline ends. The germline V gene has CDR1 SGHAT and CDR2 FQNNGV. This CDR3 is CASSLGHLEQYF. CDR3 DNA sequence: TGTGCCAGCAGCTTAGGACATCTCGAGCAGTACTTC.

This chain connects TRBV6-5 to TRBJ2-1; D may be TRBD1 (6 bases). V lost 4 bases to trimming and J lost 6 bases, with 19 bases between them. The CDR3 is 16 residues long. Germline V lookup: CDR1 MNHEY, CDR2 SVGAGI. CDR3 coding DNA: TGTGCCAGCAGTTCGACACAGGGATTCCTCCCCAATGAGCAGTTCTTC. Residues: CASSSTQGFLPNEQFF.

The chain combines TRBV11-2 with TRBJ2-2; D unresolved. The V and J ends lost 5 bases and 3 bases respectively, with 19 bases between them. The CDR3 spans 17 residues. The germline V gene has CDR1 SGHAT and CDR2 FQNNGV. The CDR3 DNA reads TGTGCCAGCAGCCCTGTTTGGCACCCGCTGGACACCGGGGAGCTGTTTTTT. It translates to CASSPVWHPLDTGELFF.

Only a few counts were recorded for this clonotype. This rearrangement joins TRBV20-1 to TRBJ1-5; D is perhaps TRBD1 (6 bases). The germline CDR1 and CDR2 sequences are DFQATT and SNEGSKA (reference sequence). V was cut by 3 bases and J by 7 bases, with 16 bases left in between. There are 14 residues in the CDR3. The CDR3 coding sequence is TGCAGTGCTAGGGTAAGACAGGAACGCCAGCCCCAGCATTTT. It translates to CSARVRQERQPQHF.

This chain links TRBV4-2 with TRBJ2-1, with 16 bases identical to TRBD2. Germline loops: CDR1 LGHNA, CDR2 YNFKEQ. Trimming at V came to 3 bases and at J to 4 bases, leaving 12 bases not matched to a gene. The CDR3 has 20 amino acids. DNA for the CDR3: TGTGCCAGCAGCCACCCCGGGACTAGCGGGGGGGCCAGACCTTACAATGAGCAGTTCTTC. Translating it yields CASSHPGTSGGARPYNEQFF.

This clonotype was seen a few times. The chain employs TRBV7-9 and TRBJ2-1; maybe TRBD2 (6 bases). In germline, CDR1 is SEHNR, CDR2 FQNEAQ (reference sequence). The V gene lost 3 bases and the J gene lost 8 bases, with 20 bases spanning the gap. CDR3 length: 16 amino acids. The CDR3 is CASSFVGRTTVDEQFF. The CDR3, as DNA: TGTGCCAGCAGCTTCGTGGGTAGGACTACGGTCGATGAGCAGTTCTTC.

This clonotype has more than one count but fewer than ten. The chain is built from TRBV19 and TRBJ2-7, with a weak D call TRBD1 (6 bases). Germline V gene data show CDR1 as LNHDA and CDR2 as SQIVND (reference sequence). There are 14 residues in the CDR3. V was shortened by 3 bases and J by 0 bases, with 9 bases between the two germline ends. The CDR3 DNA reads TGTGCCAGTAGTATTGGACAGACCTCCTACGAGCAGTACTTC. Translated, it gives CASSIGQTSYEQYF.

This clonotype turned up a few times. V usage is TRBV6-5 and J usage is TRBJ2-1; tentative D call: TRBD2 (6 bases). CDR1 is MNHEY and CDR2 is SVGAGI in the germline V gene. This CDR3 has 19 residues. V was trimmed by 0 bases and J by 8 bases, leaving 26 bases between them. The CDR3 DNA sequence: TGTGCCAGCAGTTACTCGGCCAAAATGGGACCGGGGCGGGGCTATGAGCAGTTCTTC. Its protein product is CASSYSAKMGPGRGYEQFF.

This clonotype was found many times. The chain is built from TRBV20-1 and TRBJ2-7; TRBD2 agrees at 7 bases. J was trimmed by 3 bases and V by 5 bases; bases with no gene match: 4. Germline V gives CDR1 DFQATT, CDR2 SNEGSKA (reference sequence). The CDR3 has 12 residues. The CDR3 here is CSAAGAGYEQYF. The DNA for the CDR3 is TGCAGTGCTGCGGGAGCAGGCTACGAGCAGTACTTC.

The sample holds many counts of this clonotype. This chain joins TRBV20-1 and TRBJ2-1; 7 bases match TRBD2. This CDR3 comprises 15 residues. The germline V gene encodes CDR1 DFQATT and CDR2 SNEGSKA (reference sequence). V lost 6 bases, J lost 0 bases, and 8 bases stayed unmatched. CDR3 DNA sequence: TGCAGTGCCGGGGCCCTAGCGGACTCCTACAATGAGCAGTTCTTC. Translation gives CSAGALADSYNEQFF.

This clonotype was observed a few times. The chain employs TRBV5-1 and TRBJ2-7, with 10 bases that match TRBD1. The CDR3 spans 14 residues. CDR1 is SGHRS, CDR2 YFSETQ, per germline. The V segment lost 6 bases and the J segment 5 bases; nucleotides outside the gene matches: 8. The DNA of the CDR3 is TGCGCCAGCAATTCCGGGACAGGGGCCCACGAGCAGTACTTC. It codes for CASNSGTGAHEQYF.